Presented here are 9 T cell receptor beta chains from one specimen sequenced in a study of CD8+CD57+ T cells in acquired aplastic anemia. Genomic DNA provided the template from which TCR beta VDJ and CDR3 profiles were obtained. TCRdb re-derived calls from the reads in MiXCR, one entry per CDR3 protein. The table shows hundreds of thousands of distinct CDR3 sequences, with around 68% occurring only once. The sequenced sample was sorted CD4+, CD8+, or CD8+CD57+ T cells (not recorded which) from PBMCs. The origin of the receptors is a human donor in good health, serving as a control.

In this sample, this clonotype turned up many times. V usage is TRBV12-3 or TRBV12-4 and J usage is TRBJ1-1; 8 bases agree with TRBD1. The CDR3 has 14 amino acids. V lost 7 bases to trimming and J lost 5 bases; unmatched junction nucleotides: 9. The CDR3 coding sequence is TGTGCCAGCACCTCCGGGACAGGTAGTACTGAAGCTTTCTTT. It specifies CASTSGTGSTEAFF.

This clonotype was observed many times. The rearrangement joins TRBV2 to TRBJ2-2; tentatively, D is TRBD1 (6 bases). The germline V and J ends were trimmed by 4 bases and 0 bases, with 6 bases remaining between them. CDR3 length equals 14 residues. The V gene's germline CDR1 is SNHLY and CDR2 FYNNEI. For the CDR3, the DNA is TGTGCCAGCAGTGGGGACACGAACACCGGGGAGCTGTTTTTT. It is translated as CASSGDTNTGELFF.

In this sample, this clonotype turned up a few times. The chain links TRBV25-1 to TRBJ2-1; D possibly corresponds to TRBD2 (6 bases). Trimming pared 3 bases from V and 10 bases from J, leaving 7 bases between. Germline V CDR1 and CDR2: MGHDK, SYGVNS. The CDR3 extends over 11 amino acids. The CDR3 DNA reads TGTGCCAGCAGTGAGGGGAGGGAGCAGTTCTTC. It specifies CASSEGREQFF. The full variable domain, with the rest looked up from reference TRBV25-1 and TRBJ2-1, is EADIYQTPRYLVIGTGKKITLECSQTMGHDKMYWYQQDPGMELHLIHYSYGVNSTEKGDLSSESTVSRIRTEHFPLTLESARPSHTSQYLCASSEGREQFFGPGTRLTVL.

This chain connects TRBV24-1 to TRBJ2-1; tentatively, D is TRBD2 (5 bases). V dropped 3 bases and J dropped 5 bases, with 19 bases sitting between them. The length of the CDR3 is 17 residues. CDR1 and CDR2 (germline): KGHDR, SFDVKD. The CDR3 is CATSDPPPGSGNNEQFF. Here the CDR3 DNA reads TGTGCCACCAGTGATCCTCCTCCGGGGTCTGGGAACAATGAGCAGTTCTTC.

This chain uses TRBV4-1 with TRBJ2-4; 11 bases are shared with TRBD1. The CDR3 spans 15 residues. Looked up from germline, CDR1 is MGHRA and CDR2 is YSYEKL. V trimming: 0 bases; J trimming: 7 bases; junction bases outside the gene matches: 2. CDR3 nucleotides: TGCGCCAGCAGCCAAGATGGACAGGGGGCGAACATTCAGTACTTC. This translates into CASSQDGQGANIQYF.

A remark on this clonotype: The germline gene is not matched at one end of the junction; a read error may be the cause. The V and J genes are TRBV19 and TRBJ1-5; tentatively, D is TRBD1 (6 bases). The length of the CDR3 is 15 residues. Germline V gives CDR1 LNHDA, CDR2 SQIVND (reference sequence). CDR3 residues: CASSTRGRGNQPQQF. The CDR3 nucleotides read TGTGCCAGTAGTACTAGGGGGAGGGGTAATCAGCCCCAGCAATTT.

Worth noting for this clonotype: As the CDR3 is not closed by the conserved phenylalanine or tryptophan, this likely results from a read error. J is TRBJ2-7 and V is TRBV24-1; no definite D call. The CDR3 is made up of 13 amino acids. Between the trimmed V and J ends, which lost 3 bases and 3 bases, there was a span of 8 bases. The germline gives CDR1 KGHDR, CDR2 SFDVKD. DNA for the CDR3: TGTGCCACCAGTGATAATAGGCTCTACGAGCAGTACCTC. The encoded protein is CATSDNRLYEQYL.

There are a few counts of this clonotype. The CDR3 does not end in the conserved phenylalanine or tryptophan, so this is likely a read error. This chain joins TRBV6-2 or TRBV6-3 and TRBJ1-1; 9 nucleotides agree with TRBD1. The CDR3 runs to 15 residues. The germline V gene encodes CDR1 MNHEY and CDR2 SVGEGT. The CDR3 reads CASSPQQGANTGAFS. The CDR3 coding sequence is TGTGCCAGCAGTCCCCAACAGGGGGCGAACACTGGAGCTTTCTCT.

This clonotype was counted once. The chain is built from TRBV7-4 and TRBJ2-2; 7 nucleotides align to TRBD2. The CDR3 consists of 15 residues. J was trimmed by 7 bases and V by 2 bases; bases with no gene match: 7. In germline, CDR1 is SGHVT, CDR2 SQSDAQ. The CDR3 loop is CASSLHGGDDGELFF. The CDR3 region has the DNA TGTGCCAGCAGCTTACATGGGGGGGACGACGGGGAGCTGTTTTTT.